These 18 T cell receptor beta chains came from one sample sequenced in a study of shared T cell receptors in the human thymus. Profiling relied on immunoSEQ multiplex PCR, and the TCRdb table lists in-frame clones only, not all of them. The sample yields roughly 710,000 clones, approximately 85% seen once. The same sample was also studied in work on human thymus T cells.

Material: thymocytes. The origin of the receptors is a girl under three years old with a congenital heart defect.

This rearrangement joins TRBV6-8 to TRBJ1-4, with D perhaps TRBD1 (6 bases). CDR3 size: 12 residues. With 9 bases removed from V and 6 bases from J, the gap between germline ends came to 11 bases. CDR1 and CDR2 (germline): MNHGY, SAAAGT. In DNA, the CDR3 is TGTGCCAGTACAGGGTCCCATGAAAAACTGTTTTTT. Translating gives CASTGSHEKLFF.

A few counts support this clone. CDR3 protein: CASGLVRDRAYGYTF. The CDR3 region has the DNA TGTGCTAGTGGTTTGGTACGGGACAGGGCCTATGGCTACACCTTC. This rearrangement joins TRBV12-5 to TRBJ1-2; 9 bases line up with TRBD1. The length of the CDR3 is 15 residues. With 0 bases clipped from V and 4 bases from J, the junction kept 3 bases outside the gene matches. Germline CDR1 reads LGHNT; CDR2 reads FRNRAP.

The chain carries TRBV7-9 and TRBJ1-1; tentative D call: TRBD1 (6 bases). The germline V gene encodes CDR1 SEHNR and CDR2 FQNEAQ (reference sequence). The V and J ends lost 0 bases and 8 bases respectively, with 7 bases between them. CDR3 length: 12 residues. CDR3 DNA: TGTGCCAGCAGCTTAGCTACAGGGGAAGCTTTCTTT. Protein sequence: CASSLATGEAFF. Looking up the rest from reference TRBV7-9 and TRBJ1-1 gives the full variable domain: DTGVSQNPRHKITKRGQNVTFRCDPISEHNRLYWYRQTLGQGPEFLTYFQNEAQLEKSRLLSDRFSAERPKGSFSTLEIQRTEQGDSAMYLCASSLATGEAFFGQGTRLTVV.

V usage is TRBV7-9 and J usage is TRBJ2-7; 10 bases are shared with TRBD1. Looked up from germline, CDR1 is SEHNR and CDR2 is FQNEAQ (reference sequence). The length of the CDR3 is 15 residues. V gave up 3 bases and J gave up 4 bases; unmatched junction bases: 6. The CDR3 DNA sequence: TGTGCCAGCAGCTTCGGGGGACAGGGGATTTACGAGCAGTACTTC. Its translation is CASSFGGQGIYEQYF.

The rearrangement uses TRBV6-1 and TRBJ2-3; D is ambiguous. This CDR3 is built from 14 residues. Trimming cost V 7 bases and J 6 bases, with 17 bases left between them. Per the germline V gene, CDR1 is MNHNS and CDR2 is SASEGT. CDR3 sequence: CASISRHLRDTQYF. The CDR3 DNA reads TGTGCCAGCATTTCTCGACATCTTCGGGATACGCAGTATTTT.

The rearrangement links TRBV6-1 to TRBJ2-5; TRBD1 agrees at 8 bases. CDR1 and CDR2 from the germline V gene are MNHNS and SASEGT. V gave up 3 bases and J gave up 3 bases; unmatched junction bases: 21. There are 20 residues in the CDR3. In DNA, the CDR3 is TGTGCCAGCAGTGACCCCCACGGACAGGGATCTTCGCAAGAAAAAGAGACCCAGTACTTC. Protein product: CASSDPHGQGSSQEKETQYF.

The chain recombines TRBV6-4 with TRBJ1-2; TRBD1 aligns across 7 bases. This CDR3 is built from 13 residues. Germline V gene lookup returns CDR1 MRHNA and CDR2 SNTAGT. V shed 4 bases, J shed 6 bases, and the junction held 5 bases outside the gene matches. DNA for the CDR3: TGTGCCAGCAGTGGAGGGGGCAAGGATGGCTACACCTTC. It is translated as CASSGGGKDGYTF.

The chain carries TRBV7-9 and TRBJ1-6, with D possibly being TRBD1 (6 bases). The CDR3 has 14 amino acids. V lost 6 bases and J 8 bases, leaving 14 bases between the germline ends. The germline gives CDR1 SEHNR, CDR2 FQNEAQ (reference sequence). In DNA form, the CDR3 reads TGTGCCAGCAGTGAATCACAGGGAGATTCACCCCTCCACTTT. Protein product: CASSESQGDSPLHF.

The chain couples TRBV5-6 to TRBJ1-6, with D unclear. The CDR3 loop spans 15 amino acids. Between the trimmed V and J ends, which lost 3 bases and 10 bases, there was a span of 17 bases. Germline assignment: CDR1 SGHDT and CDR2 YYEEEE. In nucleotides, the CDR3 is TGTGCCAGCAGCTCAGAGCTTCTGGCGGAATCACCCCTCCACTTT. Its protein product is CASSSELLAESPLHF.

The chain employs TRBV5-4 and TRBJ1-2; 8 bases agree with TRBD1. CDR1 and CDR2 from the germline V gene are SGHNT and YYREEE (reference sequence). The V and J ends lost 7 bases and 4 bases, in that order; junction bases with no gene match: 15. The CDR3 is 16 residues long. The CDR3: CASSPRPGGASYGYTF. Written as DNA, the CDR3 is TGTGCCAGCTCTCCTCGTCCAGGGGGCGCGAGCTATGGCTACACCTTC.

The CDR3 DNA reads as TGTGCCAGCACGAGAAACGAAGGACAACACTACGAGCAGTACTTC. Its protein is CASTRNEGQHYEQYF. The chain is built from TRBV7-6 and TRBJ2-7; D is possibly TRBD1 (5 bases). The CDR3 length is 15 residues. The V end was cut by 7 bases, the J end by 3 bases, with 19 bases between. Per germline, CDR1 SGHVS and CDR2 FNYEAQ.

CDR3 amino acids: CASSLLEAGETQYF. CDR3 in DNA: TGTGCCAGCAGCCTACTCGAGGCAGGGGAGACCCAGTACTTC. V usage is TRBV28 and J usage is TRBJ2-5, with TRBD1 as a possible D gene (5 bases). This CDR3 is 14 amino acids long. Germline assignment: CDR1 MDHEN and CDR2 SYDVKM. V was trimmed by 6 bases and J by 5 bases, leaving 16 bases between them.

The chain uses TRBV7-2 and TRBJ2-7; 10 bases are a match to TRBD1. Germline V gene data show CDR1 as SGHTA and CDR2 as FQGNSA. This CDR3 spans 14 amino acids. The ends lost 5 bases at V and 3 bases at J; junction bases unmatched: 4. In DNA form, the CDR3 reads TGTGCCAGCAGCAATCGGGACAGGGGCTACGAGCAGTACTTC. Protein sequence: CASSNRDRGYEQYF.

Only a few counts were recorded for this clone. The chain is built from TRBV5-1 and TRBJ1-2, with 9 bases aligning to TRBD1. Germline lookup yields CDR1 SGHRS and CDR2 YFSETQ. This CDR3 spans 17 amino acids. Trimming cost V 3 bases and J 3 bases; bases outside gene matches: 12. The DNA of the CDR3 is TGCGCCAGCAGCTCCTCAGTAACGGGACAGGGTTACTATGGCTACACCTTC. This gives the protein CASSSSVTGQGYYGYTF.

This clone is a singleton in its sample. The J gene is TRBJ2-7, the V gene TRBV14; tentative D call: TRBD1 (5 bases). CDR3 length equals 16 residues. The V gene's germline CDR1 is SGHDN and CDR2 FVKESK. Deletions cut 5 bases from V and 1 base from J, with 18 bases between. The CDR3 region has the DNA TGTGCCAGCAGCAAGGGGTCCGGCGAACCTTCCTACGAGCAGTACTTC. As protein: CASSKGSGEPSYEQYF. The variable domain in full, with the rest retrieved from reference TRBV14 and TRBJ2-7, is EAGVTQFPSHSVIEKGQTVTLRCDPISGHDNLYWYRRVMGKEIKFLLHFVKESKQDESGMPNNRFLAERTGGTYSTLKVQPAELEDSGVYFCASSKGSGEPSYEQYFGPGTRLTVT.

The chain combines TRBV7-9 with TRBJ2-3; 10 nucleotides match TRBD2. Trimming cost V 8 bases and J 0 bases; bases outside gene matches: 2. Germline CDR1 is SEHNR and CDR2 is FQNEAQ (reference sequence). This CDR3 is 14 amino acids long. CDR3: CASERGGSTDTQYF. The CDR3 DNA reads TGTGCCAGCGAGCGGGGGGGGAGCACAGATACGCAGTATTTT.

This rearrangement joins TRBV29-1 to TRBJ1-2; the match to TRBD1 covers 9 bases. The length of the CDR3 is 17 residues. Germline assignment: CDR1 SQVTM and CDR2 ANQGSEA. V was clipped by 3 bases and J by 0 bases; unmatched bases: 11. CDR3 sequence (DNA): TGCAGCGTTGATACTCCCGGACAGGGGACTGCTAACTATGGCTACACCTTC. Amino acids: CSVDTPGQGTANYGYTF.

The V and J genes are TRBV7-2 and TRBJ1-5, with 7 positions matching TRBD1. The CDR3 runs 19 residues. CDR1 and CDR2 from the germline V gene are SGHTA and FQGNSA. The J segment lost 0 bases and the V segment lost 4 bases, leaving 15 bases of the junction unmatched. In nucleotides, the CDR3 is TGTGCCAGCAGCTCCCCAGATGGGGACAGCACGTATAGCAATCAGCCCCAGCATTTT. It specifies CASSSPDGDSTYSNQPQHF.